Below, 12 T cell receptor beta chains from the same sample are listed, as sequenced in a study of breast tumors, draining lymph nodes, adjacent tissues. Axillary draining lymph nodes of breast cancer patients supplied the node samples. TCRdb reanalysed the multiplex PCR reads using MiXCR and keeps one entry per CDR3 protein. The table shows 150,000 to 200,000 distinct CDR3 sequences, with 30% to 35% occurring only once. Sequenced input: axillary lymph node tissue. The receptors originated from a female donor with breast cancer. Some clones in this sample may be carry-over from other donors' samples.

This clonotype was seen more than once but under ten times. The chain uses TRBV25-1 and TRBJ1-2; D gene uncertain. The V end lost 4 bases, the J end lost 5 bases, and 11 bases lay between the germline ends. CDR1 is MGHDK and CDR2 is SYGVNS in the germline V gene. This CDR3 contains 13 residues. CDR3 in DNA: TGTGCCAGCAGTGCTAGTAGTATGTATGGCTACACCTTC. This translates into CASSASSMYGYTF.

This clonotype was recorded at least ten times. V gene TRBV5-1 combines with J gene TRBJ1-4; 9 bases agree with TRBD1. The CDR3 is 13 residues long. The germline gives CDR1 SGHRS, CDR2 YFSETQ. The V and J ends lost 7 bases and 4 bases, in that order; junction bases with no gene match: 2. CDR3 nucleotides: TGCGCCAGCGGACAGGGGTTTAATGAAAAACTGTTTTTT. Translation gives CASGQGFNEKLFF.

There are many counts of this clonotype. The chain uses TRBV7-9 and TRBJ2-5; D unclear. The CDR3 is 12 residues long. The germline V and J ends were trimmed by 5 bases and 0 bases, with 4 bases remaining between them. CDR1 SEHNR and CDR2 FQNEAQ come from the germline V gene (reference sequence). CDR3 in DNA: TGTGCCAGCAGCCGGAACCAAGAGACCCAGTACTTC. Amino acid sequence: CASSRNQETQYF. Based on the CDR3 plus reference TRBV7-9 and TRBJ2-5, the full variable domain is DTGVSQNPRHKITKRGQNVTFRCDPISEHNRLYWYRQTLGQGPEFLTYFQNEAQLEKSRLLSDRFSAERPKGSFSTLEIQRTEQGDSAMYLCASSRNQETQYFGPGTRLLVL.

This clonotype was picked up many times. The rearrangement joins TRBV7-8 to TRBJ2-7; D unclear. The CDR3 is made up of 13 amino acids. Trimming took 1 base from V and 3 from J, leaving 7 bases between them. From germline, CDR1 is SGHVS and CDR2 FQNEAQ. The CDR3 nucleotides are TGTGCCAGCAGCTTAGACGCCATCTACGAGCAGTACTTC. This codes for CASSLDAIYEQYF.

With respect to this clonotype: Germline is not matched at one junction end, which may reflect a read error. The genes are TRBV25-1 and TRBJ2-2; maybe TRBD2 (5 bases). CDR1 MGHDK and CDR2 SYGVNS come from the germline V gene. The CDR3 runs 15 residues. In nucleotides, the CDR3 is TGTGCCAGCAGTGCCCGTTTATCGAACACCGGGGAGCTGTCTTGG. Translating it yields CASSARLSNTGELSW.

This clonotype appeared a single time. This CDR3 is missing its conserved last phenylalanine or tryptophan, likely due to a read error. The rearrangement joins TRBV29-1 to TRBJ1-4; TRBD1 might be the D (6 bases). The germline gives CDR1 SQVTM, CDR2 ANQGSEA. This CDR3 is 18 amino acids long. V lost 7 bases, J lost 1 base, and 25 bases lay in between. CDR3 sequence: CSARGRHGGAETNEKLFL. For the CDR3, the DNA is TGCAGCGCCCGAGGGCGACACGGGGGGGCGGAAACTAATGAAAAACTGTTTCTT.

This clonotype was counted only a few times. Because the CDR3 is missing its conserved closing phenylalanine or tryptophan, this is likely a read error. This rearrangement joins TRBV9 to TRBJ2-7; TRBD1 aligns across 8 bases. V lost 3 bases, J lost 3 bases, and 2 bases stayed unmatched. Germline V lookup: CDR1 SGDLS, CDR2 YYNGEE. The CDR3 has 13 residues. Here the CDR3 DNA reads TGTGCCAGCAGCGGAACAGGGGGCTACGAGCAGTACTCC. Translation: CASSGTGGYEQYS.

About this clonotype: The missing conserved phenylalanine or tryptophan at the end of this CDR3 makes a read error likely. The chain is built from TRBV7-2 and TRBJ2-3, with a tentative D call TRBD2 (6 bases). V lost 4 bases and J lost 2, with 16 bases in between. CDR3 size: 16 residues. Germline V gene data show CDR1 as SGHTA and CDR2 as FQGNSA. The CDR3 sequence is CASSSLGGVTTDTQYS. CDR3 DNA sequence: TGTGCCAGCAGCTCTCTCGGCGGGGTTACCACAGATACGCAGTATTCT.

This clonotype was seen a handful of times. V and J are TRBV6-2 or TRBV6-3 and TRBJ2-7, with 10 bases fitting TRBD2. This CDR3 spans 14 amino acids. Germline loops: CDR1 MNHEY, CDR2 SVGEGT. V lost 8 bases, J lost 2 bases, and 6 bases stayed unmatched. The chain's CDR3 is CASEGLAYPYEQYF. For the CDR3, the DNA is TGTGCCAGCGAGGGACTAGCGTATCCCTACGAGCAGTACTTC.

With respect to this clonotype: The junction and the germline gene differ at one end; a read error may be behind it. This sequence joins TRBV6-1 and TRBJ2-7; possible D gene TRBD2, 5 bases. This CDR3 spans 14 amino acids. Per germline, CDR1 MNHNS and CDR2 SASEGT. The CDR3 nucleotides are TGTGCCAGCAGTGAGCGAGCCGGTTGGCTAGTGGAGGCCTTC. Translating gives CASSERAGWLVEAF.

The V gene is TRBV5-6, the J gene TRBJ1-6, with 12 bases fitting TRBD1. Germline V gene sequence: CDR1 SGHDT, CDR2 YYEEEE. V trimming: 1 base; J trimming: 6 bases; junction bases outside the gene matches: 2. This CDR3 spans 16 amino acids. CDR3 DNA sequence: TGTGCCAGCAGCTTGCGGGACAGGGGGCTTAATTCACCCCTCCACTTT. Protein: CASSLRDRGLNSPLHF.

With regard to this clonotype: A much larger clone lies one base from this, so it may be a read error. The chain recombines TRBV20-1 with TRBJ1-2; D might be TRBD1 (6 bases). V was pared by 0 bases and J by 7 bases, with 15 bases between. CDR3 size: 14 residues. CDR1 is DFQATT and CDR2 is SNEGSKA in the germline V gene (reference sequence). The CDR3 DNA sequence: TGCAGTGCTAGAGATAGGGGGAGGGGGGCTGGCTACACCTTC. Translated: CSARDRGRGAGYTF.